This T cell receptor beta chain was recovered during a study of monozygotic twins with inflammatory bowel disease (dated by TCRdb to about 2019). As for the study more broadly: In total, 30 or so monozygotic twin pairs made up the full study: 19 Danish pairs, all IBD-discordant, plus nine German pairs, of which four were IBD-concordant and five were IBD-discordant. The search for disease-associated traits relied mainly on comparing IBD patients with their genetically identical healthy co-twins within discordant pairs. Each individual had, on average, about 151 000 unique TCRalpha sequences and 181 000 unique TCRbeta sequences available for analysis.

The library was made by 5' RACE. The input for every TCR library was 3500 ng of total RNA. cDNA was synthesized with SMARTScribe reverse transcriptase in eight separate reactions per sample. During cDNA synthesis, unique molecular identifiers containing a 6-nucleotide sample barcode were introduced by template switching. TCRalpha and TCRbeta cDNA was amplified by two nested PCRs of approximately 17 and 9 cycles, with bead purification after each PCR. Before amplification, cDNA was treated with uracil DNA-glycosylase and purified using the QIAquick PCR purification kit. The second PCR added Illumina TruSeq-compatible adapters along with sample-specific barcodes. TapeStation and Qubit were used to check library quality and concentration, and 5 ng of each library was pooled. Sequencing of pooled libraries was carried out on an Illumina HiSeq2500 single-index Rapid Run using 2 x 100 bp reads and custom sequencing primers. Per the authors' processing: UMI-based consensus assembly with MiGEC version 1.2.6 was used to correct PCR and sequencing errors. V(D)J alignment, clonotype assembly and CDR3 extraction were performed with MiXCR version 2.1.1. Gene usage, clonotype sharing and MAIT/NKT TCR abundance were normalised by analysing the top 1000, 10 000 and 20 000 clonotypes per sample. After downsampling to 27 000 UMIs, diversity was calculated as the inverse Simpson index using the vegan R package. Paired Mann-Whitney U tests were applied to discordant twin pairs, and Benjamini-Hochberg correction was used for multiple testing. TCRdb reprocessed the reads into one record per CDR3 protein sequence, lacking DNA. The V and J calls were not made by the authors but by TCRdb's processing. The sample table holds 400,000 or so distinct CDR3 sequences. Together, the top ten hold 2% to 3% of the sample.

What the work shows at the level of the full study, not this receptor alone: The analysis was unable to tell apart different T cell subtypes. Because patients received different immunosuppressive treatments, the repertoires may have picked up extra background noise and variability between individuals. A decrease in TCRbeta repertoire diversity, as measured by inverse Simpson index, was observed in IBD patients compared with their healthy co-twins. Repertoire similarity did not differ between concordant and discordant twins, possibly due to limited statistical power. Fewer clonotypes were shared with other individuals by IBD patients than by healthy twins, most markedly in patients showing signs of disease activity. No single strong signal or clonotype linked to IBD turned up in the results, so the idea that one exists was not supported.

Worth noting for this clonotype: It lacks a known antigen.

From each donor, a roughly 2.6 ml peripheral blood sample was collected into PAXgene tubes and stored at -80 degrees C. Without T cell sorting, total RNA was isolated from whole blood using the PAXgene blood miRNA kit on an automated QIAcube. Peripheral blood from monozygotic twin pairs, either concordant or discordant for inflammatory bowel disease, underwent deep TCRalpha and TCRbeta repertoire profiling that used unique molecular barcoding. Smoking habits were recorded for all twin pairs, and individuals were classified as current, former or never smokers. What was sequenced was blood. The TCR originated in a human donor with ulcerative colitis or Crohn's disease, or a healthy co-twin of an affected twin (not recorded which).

The CDR3 has the sequence CASSLDSSSYNSPLHF. The sequence links TRBV7-2 to TRBJ1-6. The CDR3 runs 16 amino acids, cysteine and phenylalanine included. No DNA was logged. The germline V gene gives CDR1 as SGHTA and CDR2 as FQGNSA.